Listed below are T cell receptor beta chains from one sample, sequenced in a study of cytomegalovirus exposure and HLA in healthy donors. The protocol was immunoSEQ multiplex PCR, while the TCRdb copy is restricted to in-frame clones and leaves out a portion. The sample yields a few hundred thousand clones, roughly 85% seen once. Source material: PBMCs. The receptors were sampled from a woman under 30 in good health and CMV-seronegative. The CDR3 runs from the conserved cysteine through the conserved F or W. Fields, in order: J gene, clone size, V gene, D gene, CDR3 DNA, CDR3 protein. D genes are given only for firm matches. Only some rows state a clone size, as once, few, many or a class for expanded clones.

TRBJ2-3,.,TRBV14,TRBD2,TGTGCCAGCAGCCAAGAACTAGCGGGAGGGCCGGGAGATACGCAGTATTTT,CASSQELAGGPGDTQYF
TRBJ1-5,.,TRBV5-6,TRBD1,TGTGCCAGCAGCTTGGGGACAGGGAGCAATCAGCCCCAGCATTTT,CASSLGTGSNQPQHF
TRBJ2-4,.,TRBV20-1,.,TGCAGTCTCAGGGATAGAAACATTCAGTACTTC,CSLRDRNIQYF
TRBJ2-7,.,TRBV18,.,TGTGCCAGCTCACAACCGGGCGGGGACCTCTACGAGCAGTACTTC,CASSQPGGDLYEQYF
TRBJ2-7,.,TRBV7-2,TRBD2,TGTGCCAGCACCTCGGGGGGATCCTACGAGCAGTACTTC,CASTSGGSYEQYF
TRBJ2-7,.,TRBV6-5,.,TGTGCCAGCAGTTACTCGGCAAGCGCCCCCTACGAGCAGTACTTC,CASSYSASAPYEQYF
TRBJ2-3,few,TRBV11-3,.,TGTGCCAGCAGCCAGGGCGATACGCAGTATTTT,CASSQGDTQYF
TRBJ2-3,.,TRBV4-3,TRBD2,TGCGCCAGCAGCCAAGATCATTTGGGACTAGCGGGGTTCACAGATACGCAGTATTTT,CASSQDHLGLAGFTDTQYF
TRBJ1-5,.,TRBV4-1,.,TGCGCCAGCAGCCAAGGAGGGGGTAGCCAGCCCCAGCATTTT,CASSQGGGSQPQHF
TRBJ1-4,.,TRBV4-1,.,TGCGCCAGCAGCCAAGGGGGCAGCGGGACAACTAATGAAAAACTGTTTTTT,CASSQGGSGTTNEKLFF
TRBJ2-7,.,TRBV30,TRBD1,TGTGCCTGGAGCTGGGGCAGGGGGAGTTCCTACGAGCAGTACTTC,CAWSWGRGSSYEQYF
TRBJ2-5,.,TRBV29-1,TRBD1,TGCAGCGTTGGGGGGCGGACAGGGATAGAGACCCAGTACTTC,CSVGGRTGIETQYF
TRBJ2-7,.,TRBV4-3,.,TGCGCCAGCAGCCAAGGCGGTATTCCGGTCGAAGGCGAGCAGTACTTC,CASSQGGIPVEGEQYF